This note documents a single T cell receptor beta chain sequence. The target antigen is unknown. Generated by immunoSEQ multiplex PCR, the TCRdb table keeps only in-frame clones and is missing some. The sample includes 95,000 to 150,000 clones, around 87% of them seen just once. This sample stems from a study of T cell responses to AZD1222 COVID-19 vaccine. Study results and caveats: An increase in Spike-specific TCR breadth and depth was observed after two AZD1222 doses. Reports say nearly half of spike-specific TCRs go after unmutated variant regions. Clonal diversity was possibly underestimated, and white British individuals and females predominated among donors.

From germline, CDR1 is SGHAT and CDR2 FQNNGV. Trimming left V 0 bases short and J 4 bases short, with 15 bases between. The CDR3 is 16 amino acids. Sequenced here: peripheral blood, sampled on day 0 of AZD1222 vaccination. The rearrangement links TRBV11-2 to TRBJ1-2; D is perhaps TRBD1 (6 bases). This clonotype originated in an adult in good health. The CDR3 protein is CASSLDLGGVGYGYTF. The DNA for the CDR3 is TGTGCCAGCAGCTTAGATCTCGGGGGCGTCGGCTATGGCTACACCTTC. Variable domain in full (rest from reference TRBV11-2 and TRBJ1-2): EAGVAQSPRYKIIEKRQSVAFWCNPISGHATLYWYQQILGQGPKLLIQFQNNGVVDDSQLPKDRFSAERLKGVDSTLKIQPAKLEDSAVYLCASSLDLGGVGYGYTFGSGTRLTVV.